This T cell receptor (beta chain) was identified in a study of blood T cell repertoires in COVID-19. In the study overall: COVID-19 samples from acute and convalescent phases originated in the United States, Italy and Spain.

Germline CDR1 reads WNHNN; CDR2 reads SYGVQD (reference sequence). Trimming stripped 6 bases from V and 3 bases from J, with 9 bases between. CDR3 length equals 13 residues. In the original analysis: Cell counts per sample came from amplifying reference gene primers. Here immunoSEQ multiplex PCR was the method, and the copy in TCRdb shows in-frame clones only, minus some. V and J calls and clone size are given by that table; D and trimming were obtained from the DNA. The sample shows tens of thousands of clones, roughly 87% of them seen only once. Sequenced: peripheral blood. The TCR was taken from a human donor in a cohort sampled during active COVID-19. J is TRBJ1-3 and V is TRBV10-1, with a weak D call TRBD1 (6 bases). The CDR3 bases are TGCGCCAGCAGCAGGGGATATGGAAACACCATATATTTT. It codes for CASSRGYGNTIYF.